This T cell receptor beta chain came from a study of control samples from healthy donors and cancer patients. Some clones are missing from TCRdb's copy, which holds only in-frame ones; the method was immunoSEQ multiplex PCR. Among roughly 100,000 clones listed, over 85% were seen once. In germline, CDR1 is MRHNA, CDR2 SNTAGT. Trimming shortened V by 6 bases and J by 4 bases, and 18 bases separated the two germline ends. The CDR3 loop spans 16 amino acids. The sequence was obtained from a human donor in good health. The donor label of this sample is uncertain. Sequencing was performed on blood. V and J are TRBV6-4 and TRBJ2-2; D may be TRBD1 or TRBD2 (5 bases each). The CDR3 bases are TGTGCCAGCAGCCAACCGGGACCCTCAGGCACCGGGGAGCTGTTTTTT. It encodes CASSQPGPSGTGELFF.